What follows describes a single T cell receptor (beta chain). This specimen belongs to a study of T cell changes during pregnancy in multiple sclerosis. Method: immunoSEQ multiplex PCR; TCRdb's copy keeps in-frame clones and lacks some. The sample records tens of thousands of clones, about 93% being singletons. V shed 10 bases and J 6 bases; nucleotides not matched to a gene: 9. The CDR3 consists of 13 residues. CDR1 LNHDA and CDR2 SQIVND come from the germline V gene (reference sequence). This chain joins TRBV19 and TRBJ2-1; TRBD2 agrees at 7 bases. The TCR originated in a female donor with multiple sclerosis, enrolled in a pregnancy study. The source was CD8+ T cells from peripheral blood mononuclear cells, collected in the second trimester of pregnancy. DNA of the CDR3: TGTGCCACTACGGGAGGCTCTATCAATGAGCAGTTCTTC. Protein: CATTGGSINEQFF.